This TCR beta chain was sequenced in a study of cytomegalovirus exposure and HLA in healthy donors. Data came from immunoSEQ multiplex PCR; TCRdb stores just in-frame clones and leaves some out. The sample has about 400,000 clones, approximately 90% seen once. A roughly 120-subject validation cohort, separate from the 666-subject first cohort, supplied the donors. CDR1 and CDR2 (germline): LNHDA, SQIVND (reference sequence). The V gene end was trimmed by 3 bases and the J gene end by 2 bases; junction bases not matched to a gene: 6. The CDR3 has 15 residues. The sample taken for sequencing was PBMCs. V gene TRBV19 combines with J gene TRBJ2-5, with 7 bases that match TRBD1. The sequence was obtained from a young woman in good health and CMV-seronegative. CDR3 bases: TGTGCCAGTAGTATGTCGGCAGGGGGTCAAGAGACCCAGTACTTC. Amino acid sequence: CASSMSAGGQETQYF.